The subject of this entry is one TCR beta chain. The data derive from a study of OX40 agonist ivuxolimab in advanced cancers. J was trimmed by 8 bases and V by 6 bases; bases with no gene match: 9. The CDR3 contains 13 residues. Germline CDR1 SGHAT, CDR2 FQNNGV. The protocol was immunoSEQ multiplex PCR, while the TCRdb copy is restricted to in-frame clones and leaves out a portion. The data contain 65,000 to 95,000 clones, over 75% of them seen just once; the ten biggest clones take up 6.2%. The gene calls are TRBV11-2 and TRBJ1-2; 7 positions agree with TRBD1. This TCR came from an adult with an advanced solid tumor such as melanoma, head and neck, liver or kidney cancer. Sequences were derived from CD4+ or CD8+ T cells sorted from blood, sampled in a trial of the OX40 agonist ivuxolimab. CDR3 sequence (DNA): TGTGCCAGCAGGCCCTCAGGGGGAAACGGCTACACCTTC. It specifies CASRPSGGNGYTF. The full variable domain, rest sourced from reference TRBV11-2 and TRBJ1-2, is EAGVAQSPRYKIIEKRQSVAFWCNPISGHATLYWYQQILGQGPKLLIQFQNNGVVDDSQLPKDRFSAERLKGVDSTLKIQPAKLEDSAVYLCASRPSGGNGYTFGSGTRLTVV.